This T cell receptor beta chain came from a study of T cell responses to AZD1222 COVID-19 vaccine. TCRdb keeps only in-frame clones here, not all; method: immunoSEQ multiplex PCR. Of over 150,000 clones listed, approximately 90% were seen once; the top ten hold approximately 2.5%. This clone was recorded once. This receptor was identified in an adult in good health. Sequenced material: peripheral blood, taken on day 0 of AZD1222 vaccination.

CDR3 in amino acids: CASSQTGGANYEQYF. The CDR3 nucleotides are TGTGCCAGCAGTCAGACAGGCGGAGCTAACTACGAGCAGTACTTC. The chain links TRBV6-6 to TRBJ2-7; the D gene is possibly TRBD1 (6 bases). The CDR3 extends over 15 amino acids. In germline, CDR1 is MNHNY, CDR2 SVGAGI (reference sequence). V dropped 5 bases and J dropped 3 bases, with 17 bases sitting between them.